Detailed here is one T cell receptor (beta chain). Its antigen is unknown. The sample belongs to a study of graft-versus-host responses after intestinal transplantation. Study-wide findings and caveats: Researchers found peak circulating GvH clone levels linked to early post-transplant HvG declines.

Trimming cost V 1 base and J 3 bases, with 9 bases left between them. CDR3 length: 15 residues. The germline V gene has CDR1 LNHNV and CDR2 YYDKDF (reference sequence). Clones were read by immunoSEQ multiplex PCR, and TCRdb kept only the in-frame ones, dropping some. The sample lists around 45,000 clones; 85% to 95% were seen once. The chain couples TRBV15 to TRBJ1-4; no reliable D call. This clonotype was obtained from a human donor who was the organ donor for an intestinal transplant. Source: unstimulated CD4+ T cells sorted from spleen or lymph node cells, taken before transplant. CDR3 amino acids: CATSRGEMANEKLFF. CDR3 coding DNA: TGTGCCACCAGCAGAGGGGAGATGGCTAATGAAAAACTGTTTTTT.